The 21 T cell receptor beta chains given below trace back to one sample, sequenced in a study of PD-L1 blockade in urothelial cancer. Libraries were prepared by immunoSEQ multiplex PCR; TCRdb keeps only in-frame clonotypes and omits some of them. The sample yields under 40,000 clones, roughly four fifths seen once. The input for sequencing was PBMCs, taken around atezolizumab (anti-PD-L1) treatment. The receptors derive from a man in his 70s with urothelial cancer.

This chain links TRBV7-8 with TRBJ2-7; a weak D match, TRBD1 (6 bases). Germline V gene lookup returns CDR1 SGHVS and CDR2 FQNEAQ. The CDR3 totals 13 residues. Trimming took off 5 bases at V and 3 bases at J, with 11 bases between the two ends. CDR3 region: CASSKGVGYEQYF. The CDR3, as DNA: TGTGCCAGCAGCAAGGGGGTTGGCTACGAGCAGTACTTC.

The chain employs TRBV7-3 and TRBJ2-1, with TRBD2 matching 7 bases. Germline-derived CDR1 and CDR2 are SGHTA and FQGTGA. The V gene end was trimmed by 1 base and the J gene end by 6 bases; junction bases not matched to a gene: 9. CDR3 size: 16 residues. In nucleotides, the CDR3 is TGTGCCAGCAGCTTAAGGGGAGGGGCGGGTTTCAATGAGCAGTTCTTC. Amino acids: CASSLRGGAGFNEQFF.

The rearrangement joins TRBV11-2 to TRBJ1-1, with TRBD1 as a possible D gene (6 bases). The CDR3 extends over 11 amino acids. The V gene's germline CDR1 is SGHAT and CDR2 FQNNGV. V gave up 5 bases and J gave up 9 bases, with 10 bases separating them. The CDR3 nucleotides read TGTGCCAGCAGCCTTGGACAGAAAGCTTTCTTT. Its protein is CASSLGQKAFF.

This chain's CDR3 is CASSLPAGGVYNEQFF. The CDR3 bases are TGTGCCAGCAGCCTGCCGGCGGGAGGGGTCTACAATGAGCAGTTCTTC. The J gene is TRBJ2-1, the V gene TRBV28, with 9 bases matching TRBD2. CDR3 length equals 16 residues. The ends lost 6 bases at V and 3 bases at J; junction bases unmatched: 9. Germline V CDR1 and CDR2: MDHEN, SYDVKM. Full variable domain (outside the CDR3, taken from reference TRBV28 and TRBJ2-1): DVKVTQSSRYLVKRTGEKVFLECVQDMDHENMFWYRQDPGLGLRLIYFSYDVKMKEKGDIPEGYSVSREKKERFSLILESASTNQTSMYLCASSLPAGGVYNEQFFGPGTRLTVL.

This clone was picked up a small number of times. This sequence joins TRBV5-4 and TRBJ1-2, with TRBD1 identical over 10 bases. In germline, CDR1 is SGHNT, CDR2 YYREEE (reference sequence). Unmatched junction bases numbered 11, after V lost 4 bases and J lost 8 bases. This CDR3 has 15 residues. CDR3 residues: CASSLSGTGAGGYTF. DNA for the CDR3: TGTGCCAGCAGCCTATCGGGGACAGGGGCTGGAGGCTACACCTTC.

The V gene is TRBV2, the J gene TRBJ2-5; 11 bases align to TRBD1. CDR3 size: 18 residues. After removal of 5 bases from V and 0 bases from J, the junction contained 11 bases not matched to a gene. The germline V gene has CDR1 SNHLY and CDR2 FYNNEI. The chain's CDR3 is CASSRARTGGADQETQYF. CDR3 in DNA: TGTGCCAGCAGTCGAGCACGGACAGGGGGCGCGGACCAAGAGACCCAGTACTTC. Full variable domain (outside the CDR3, taken from reference TRBV2 and TRBJ2-5): EPEVTQTPSHQVTQMGQEVILRCVPISNHLYFYWYRQILGQKVEFLVSFYNNEISEKSEIFDDQFSVERPDGSNFTLKIRSTKLEDSAMYFCASSRARTGGADQETQYFGPGTRLLVL.

The chain combines TRBV18 with TRBJ1-3; D is unresolved. V was cut by 0 bases and J by 0 bases, with 9 bases left in between. The germline CDR1 and CDR2 sequences are KGHSH and LQKENI. This CDR3 has 16 amino acids. The CDR3 protein is CASSPPPRNSGNTIYF. The CDR3, as DNA: TGTGCCAGCTCACCACCGCCGAGGAACTCTGGAAACACCATATATTTT.

The V call is TRBV7-9, the J call TRBJ1-1; maybe TRBD1 (5 bases). Germline values: CDR1 SEHNR, CDR2 FQNEAQ (reference sequence). V lost 2 bases and J 3 bases, leaving 16 bases between the germline ends. The CDR3 is made up of 16 amino acids. CDR3 DNA: TGTGCCAGCAGCTTACTACCAGGGTTAGTTGACACTGAAGCTTTCTTT. The encoded protein is CASSLLPGLVDTEAFF.

This chain links TRBV4-2 with TRBJ2-1, with D possibly matching TRBD2 (5 bases). Germline V gives CDR1 LGHNA, CDR2 YNFKEQ. CDR3 length: 13 amino acids. Between the trimmed V and J ends, which lost 2 bases and 9 bases, there was a span of 11 bases. The CDR3 bases are TGTGCCAGCAGCCAACTAGCTAGGAGTGAGCAGTTCTTC. It encodes CASSQLARSEQFF.

In this sample, this clone turned up a few times. This chain uses TRBV5-1 with TRBJ1-6; 8 nucleotides align to TRBD1. With V trimmed by 2 bases and J by 10 bases, 5 bases remained unmatched. The CDR3 runs to 14 residues. CDR1 and CDR2 from the germline V gene are SGHRS and YFSETQ. CDR3 region: CASSLEQGGSPLHF. The CDR3 nucleotides are TGCGCCAGCAGCTTAGAACAGGGGGGATCACCCCTCCACTTT.

The V call is TRBV28, the J call TRBJ1-2; weak D call: TRBD1 (6 bases). Deletions cut 3 bases from V and 3 bases from J, with 14 bases between. Germline values: CDR1 MDHEN, CDR2 SYDVKM. The CDR3 spans 15 residues. The CDR3 here is CASSLGGAGDYGYTF. The DNA for the CDR3 is TGTGCCAGCAGTTTGGGGGGGGCCGGAGACTATGGCTACACCTTC.

The gene calls are TRBV11-2 and TRBJ1-2; no reliable D call. CDR1 SGHAT and CDR2 FQNNGV come from the germline V gene. The V gene lost 8 bases and the J gene lost 4 bases, with 14 bases spanning the gap. The CDR3 consists of 13 residues. The CDR3 protein is CASHTTKVYGYTF. The CDR3 nucleotides read TGTGCCAGCCATACGACAAAAGTCTATGGCTACACCTTC.

This clone was detected once. V gene TRBV7-8 combines with J gene TRBJ2-6; D is undetermined. CDR3 length equals 15 residues. From germline, CDR1 is SGHVS and CDR2 FQNEAQ. V lost 1 base and J lost 1, with 5 bases in between. The CDR3 DNA follows: TGTGCCAGCAGCTTAGGTCGGTCTGGGGCCAACGTCCTGACTTTC. Its protein product is CASSLGRSGANVLTF.

The V gene is TRBV5-4, the J gene TRBJ1-1, with 9 bases that match TRBD1. The V gene end was trimmed by 4 bases and the J gene end by 4 bases; junction bases not matched to a gene: 8. This CDR3 contains 15 residues. CDR1 is SGHNT, CDR2 YYREEE, per germline (reference sequence). The CDR3 loop reads CASSISGQGGTEAFF. Written as DNA, the CDR3 is TGTGCCAGCAGCATTTCGGGACAGGGTGGCACTGAAGCTTTCTTT.

V and J are TRBV11-1 and TRBJ2-5, with D perhaps TRBD1 (5 bases). The CDR3 totals 13 residues. From germline, CDR1 is SGHAT and CDR2 FQDESV (reference sequence). Trimming stripped 10 bases from V and 3 bases from J, with 15 bases between. This chain's CDR3 is CATGPPTEETQYF. In DNA form, the CDR3 reads TGTGCCACCGGACCCCCGACAGAAGAGACCCAGTACTTC.

The chain carries TRBV7-3 and TRBJ2-1; 7 nucleotides agree with TRBD2. The V and J ends lost 5 bases and 7 bases, in that order; junction bases with no gene match: 8. CDR1 is SGHTA, CDR2 FQGTGA, per germline. The CDR3 spans 14 residues. The CDR3 sequence: CASSPRWGGNEQFF. The DNA of the CDR3 is TGTGCCAGCAGCCCCCGATGGGGGGGGAATGAGCAGTTCTTC.

The chain couples TRBV5-1 to TRBJ2-5, with 10 bases matching TRBD2. Trimming cost V 3 bases and J 5 bases; bases outside gene matches: 4. CDR3 length equals 14 residues. From germline, CDR1 is SGHRS and CDR2 YFSETQ. CDR3 nucleotide sequence: TGCGCCAGCAGCTCAGCGGGGGGGCAGGAGACCCAGTACTTC. Amino acids: CASSSAGGQETQYF.

DNA of the CDR3: TGTGCCAGTAGGGCACAGGGGTTGTATGGCTACACCTTC. Translation: CASRAQGLYGYTF. This chain links TRBV19 with TRBJ1-2; 7 positions match TRBD1. The CDR3 totals 13 residues. V shed 6 bases and J 5 bases; nucleotides not matched to a gene: 6. Germline V gene lookup returns CDR1 LNHDA and CDR2 SQIVND (reference sequence).

This clone was counted once. V and J are TRBV21-1 and TRBJ2-6; the table's D call TRBD1 went unverified against the DNA. TRBV21-1 is a known pseudogene. The length of the CDR3 is 18 residues. CDR3 region: CASSAKGAALSGANVLTF. CDR3 bases: TGTGCCAGCAGTGCTAAAGGGGCAGCCTTGTCTGGGGCCAACGTCCTGACTTTC.

This sequence joins TRBV2 and TRBJ1-3; maybe TRBD1 (5 bases). Trimming removed 3 bases from V and 0 bases from J, with 6 bases in between. The germline CDR1 and CDR2 sequences are SNHLY and FYNNEI. The CDR3 runs 14 residues. The CDR3 here is CASSDQGSGNTIYF. Here the CDR3 DNA reads TGTGCCAGCAGTGACCAGGGCTCTGGAAACACCATATATTTT.

The chain couples TRBV5-4 to TRBJ1-1, with 7 nucleotides matching TRBD1. This CDR3 spans 15 amino acids. Germline-derived CDR1 and CDR2 are SGHNT and YYREEE (reference sequence). The ends lost 3 bases at V and 1 base at J; junction bases unmatched: 6. The DNA for the CDR3 is TGTGCCAGCAGCTCAGGACAGGTCCCGAACACTGAAGCTTTCTTT. This translates into CASSSGQVPNTEAFF.